Listed below are T cell receptor beta chains from one sample, sequenced in a study of shared clonotypes between healthy human individuals. Data came from immunoSEQ multiplex PCR; TCRdb stores just in-frame clones and leaves some out. The top ten clones hold around 0.13% of a sample with around 2.3 million clones, nearly 97% of them seen once. The sample was naive CD4+ T cells sorted from blood. Receptors originate from a man younger than 35 in good health. Each CDR3 is given with its conserved first and last residue. The order of the fields is J gene, V gene, clone size, D gene, CDR3 DNA, CDR3 protein. A D gene is named only where the DNA matches it firmly. Clone size is shown for a subset of rows, as once, few, many or a class of expanded clone.

TRBJ2-1	TRBV5-1	NA	TRBD1	TGCGCCAGCAGCTCCGGGACAGGGGCCTACAATGAGCAGTTCTTC	CASSSGTGAYNEQFF
TRBJ2-7	TRBV5-1	NA	NA	TGCGCCAGCAGCTTGTTGAGGGGCCCCTACGAGCAGTACTTC	CASSLLRGPYEQYF
TRBJ1-2	TRBV6-4	NA	NA	TGTGCCAGCAGACAGGTCTATGGCTACACCTTC	CASRQVYGYTF
TRBJ2-2	TRBV19	once	NA	TGTGCCAGTAGTATAGCGGGTGGGACCGGGGAGCTGTTTTTT	CASSIAGGTGELFF
TRBJ2-3	TRBV30	NA	NA	TGTGCCGGGAGGTCGTTTCGGGGGGCGACCACAGATACGCAGTATTTT	CAGRSFRGATTDTQYF
TRBJ2-1	TRBV11-1	NA	NA	TGTGCCAGCAGCCCAAACAGGGTAGCGGTCAATGAGCAGTTCTTC	CASSPNRVAVNEQFF
TRBJ2-2	TRBV5-1	NA	TRBD1	TGCGCCAGCAGCTCGACAGGGGAGAACACCGGGGAGCTGTTTTTT	CASSSTGENTGELFF
TRBJ2-2	TRBV2	NA	TRBD1	TGTGCCAGCAGCCGACAGGGGGCCTACTCCGGGGAGCTGTTTTTT	CASSRQGAYSGELFF
TRBJ2-1	TRBV4-3	once	NA	TGCGCCAGCAGCCAAGTCCCGGGTTATCGGGGCAATGAGCAGTTCTTC	CASSQVPGYRGNEQFF
TRBJ2-7	TRBV28	NA	NA	TGTGCCAGCATGGCAGTCTACGAGCAGTACTTC	CASMAVYEQYF
TRBJ1-1	TRBV7-9	NA	TRBD1	TGTGCCAGCAGCCGGGGACAGGGGAACACTGAAGCTTTCTTT	CASSRGQGNTEAFF
TRBJ1-1	TRBV28	NA	TRBD1	TGTGCCAGCAGTTCTGCCGGGACAGGGGGCGGTGAAGCTTTCTTT	CASSSAGTGGGEAFF
TRBJ1-6	TRBV19	NA	NA	TGTGCCAGTAGTATACACGGAACTAATTCACCCCTCCACTTT	CASSIHGTNSPLHF
TRBJ2-5	TRBV2	NA	TRBD2	TGTGCCAGCATTTATCTAGCGGGGCCCCAAGAGACCCAGTACTTC	CASIYLAGPQETQYF
TRBJ1-3	TRBV7-9	once	TRBD1	TGTGCCAGCAGCTTAACAGGGGGCCCTGGAAACACCATATATTTT	CASSLTGGPGNTIYF
TRBJ1-1	TRBV2	NA	NA	TGTGCCAGCAGCGGCACTACAATGAACACTGAAGCTTTCTTT	CASSGTTMNTEAFF
TRBJ2-3	TRBV6-5	NA	NA	TGTGCCAGCAGCCCGGGAGATACGCAGTATTTT	CASSPGDTQYF
TRBJ2-2	TRBV13	NA	TRBD1	TGTGCCAGCCTCAGACAGGGCCACACCGGGGAGCTGTTTTTT	CASLRQGHTGELFF
TRBJ2-1	TRBV4-3	NA	NA	TGCGCCAGCAGCCAAGCGGGTAGCTCCTACAATGAGCAGTTCTTC	CASSQAGSSYNEQFF
TRBJ2-7	TRBV19	NA	NA	TGTGCCAGTAGTATAGATGGGACTCCATCCTACGAGCAGTACTTC	CASSIDGTPSYEQYF
TRBJ1-3	TRBV11-2	NA	NA	TGTGCCAGCAGCTTAGTTGTAGGGGGAAACACCATATATTTT	CASSLVVGGNTIYF
TRBJ2-1	TRBV6-6	NA	TRBD2	TGTGCCAGCAGTTACACAAGGACTAGCGGCTACAATGAGCAGTTCTTC	CASSYTRTSGYNEQFF
TRBJ1-1	TRBV28	NA	NA	TGTGCCAGCAGTTCCGTCGGGGGCGCAAACACTGAAGCTTTCTTT	CASSSVGGANTEAFF
TRBJ2-7	TRBV10-3	NA	NA	TGTGCCATCTCGACTACCCTCTACGAGCAGTACTTC	CAISTTLYEQYF
TRBJ2-7	TRBV5-1	NA	TRBD1	TGCGCCAGCAGACGTATCACAGGGGGCGGCTCCTACGAGCAGTACTTC	CASRRITGGGSYEQYF
TRBJ2-1	TRBV27	NA	NA	TGTGCCAGCAGTCCCCCGGGGACTGCCGATGAGCAGTTCTTC	CASSPPGTADEQFF
TRBJ1-1	TRBV18	NA	TRBD1	TGTGCCAGCTCACCACTTACAGGGGGAAACACTGAAGCTTTCTTT	CASSPLTGGNTEAFF